The text below deals with one T cell receptor beta chain. The sample originates from a study of read filtering for tumor transcriptome and immune sequencing. Trimming shortened V by 5 bases and J by 10 bases, and 21 bases separated the two germline ends. CDR3 size: 15 residues. CDR1 and CDR2 from the germline V gene are KGHSH and LQKENI. This library used roughly 400 ng RNA and molecular barcoded adaptors spanning alpha/delta and beta/gamma chains. One entry per CDR3 protein, called by TCRdb with MiXCR from the reads. The data contain over 50,000 distinct CDR3 sequences, roughly 19% of them singletons.

The rearrangement joins TRBV18 to TRBJ1-5, with TRBD1 as a possible D gene (5 bases). The sample was a population of CD138-negative cells sorted from bone marrow. This TCR derives from a donor at least 40 years old with multiple myeloma. The CDR3 is CASSAGTPSSGPQHF. Here the CDR3 DNA reads TGTGCCAGCTCAGCCGGGACTCCCTCAAGTGGTCCCCAGCATTTT.